This passage covers 21 T cell receptor beta chains from one sample sequenced in a study of cytomegalovirus exposure and HLA in healthy donors. It was with 60 Vbeta and 13 Jbeta primers that the PCR ran. Sequencing used immunoSEQ multiplex PCR; TCRdb keeps in-frame clones, though not all of them. The sample shows about 130,000 clones, and about 2.1% sits with its ten largest clones. Sample: PBMCs. The receptors shown here come from a woman aged 55-70 years in good health and CMV-seronegative.

The V call is TRBV6-5, the J call TRBJ2-1; 7 bases align to TRBD2. CDR3 size: 15 residues. Germline CDR1 is MNHEY and CDR2 is SVGAGI. V dropped 6 bases and J dropped 2; count of bases not matched to a gene: 7. Written as DNA, the CDR3 is TGTGCCAGCAGCCAAAGCGGGGCCCCCTACAATGAGCAGTTCTTC. This sequence encodes CASSQSGAPYNEQFF.

The chain uses TRBV27 and TRBJ1-6; the match to TRBD1 covers 7 bases. The CDR3 runs to 18 residues. V lost 7 bases and J lost 0; bases outside the gene matches: 12. In germline, CDR1 is MNHEY, CDR2 SMNVEV (reference sequence). CDR3 in amino acids: CASTLQGGMGSYNSPLHF. The DNA of the CDR3 is TGTGCCAGCACCCTTCAGGGGGGCATGGGCTCCTATAATTCACCCCTCCACTTT.

The chain uses TRBV5-8 and TRBJ1-1, with D possibly matching TRBD1 (6 bases). This CDR3 has 15 amino acids. Trimming removed 4 bases from V and 1 base from J, with 14 bases in between. Germline CDR1 is SGHTS and CDR2 is YDEGEE. The CDR3 here is CASSPGTRRNTEAFF. The CDR3 DNA is TGTGCCAGCAGCCCCGGGACACGAAGGAACACTGAAGCTTTCTTT. The entire variable domain, with the rest obtained from reference TRBV5-8 and TRBJ1-1, is as follows: EAGVTQSPTHLIKTRGQQATLRCSPISGHTSVYWYQQALGLGLQFLLWYDEGEERNRGNFPPRFSGRQFPNYSSELNVNALELEDSALYLCASSPGTRRNTEAFFGQGTRLTVV.

The chain uses TRBV14 and TRBJ1-4; D is perhaps TRBD1 (6 bases). Per germline, CDR1 SGHDN and CDR2 FVKESK. This CDR3 has 15 amino acids. The V end lost 3 bases, the J end lost 3 bases, and 11 bases lay between the germline ends. This chain's CDR3 is CASSHTGSANEKLFF. CDR3 in DNA: TGTGCCAGCAGCCACACAGGGAGCGCTAATGAAAAACTGTTTTTT.

This chain links TRBV29-1 with TRBJ2-3; 10 bases are a match to TRBD2. The CDR3 spans 15 residues. V lost 4 bases, J lost 4 bases, and 8 bases stayed unmatched. Looked up from germline, CDR1 is SQVTM and CDR2 is ANQGSEA. The CDR3 loop reads CSVALTSGASDTQYF. DNA for the CDR3: TGCAGCGTTGCCCTTACTAGCGGGGCTTCAGATACGCAGTATTTT.

The genes are TRBV7-9 and TRBJ1-1; the D gene is possibly TRBD1 (5 bases). The CDR3 loop spans 14 amino acids. V gave up 1 base and J gave up 5 bases, with 11 bases separating them. Germline lookup yields CDR1 SEHNR and CDR2 FQNEAQ (reference sequence). The CDR3 sequence is CASSLVGRGTEAFF. DNA for the CDR3: TGTGCCAGCAGCTTAGTCGGGCGGGGGACTGAAGCTTTCTTT.

The chain couples TRBV5-1 to TRBJ2-3, with 12 bases that match TRBD2. Unmatched junction bases numbered 1, after V lost 5 bases and J lost 3 bases. The CDR3 has 14 residues. Germline-derived CDR1 and CDR2 are SGHRS and YFSETQ. The CDR3 sequence is CASRGLAGTDTQYF. CDR3 DNA: TGCGCCAGCAGAGGACTAGCGGGGACAGATACGCAGTATTTT.

The chain has TRBV6-1 and TRBJ1-5; 7 positions agree with TRBD1. This CDR3 contains 13 residues. V lost 5 bases to trimming and J lost 7 bases; unmatched junction nucleotides: 5. CDR1 and CDR2 (germline): MNHNS, SASEGT. DNA of the CDR3: TGTGCCAGCAGTCCACAGGGGAGACAGCCCCAGCATTTT. Its protein product is CASSPQGRQPQHF.

This chain joins TRBV7-9 and TRBJ1-4, with 10 bases lining up with TRBD1. The ends lost 7 bases at V and 5 bases at J; junction bases unmatched: 10. CDR3 length: 16 residues. From germline, CDR1 is SEHNR and CDR2 FQNEAQ (reference sequence). The CDR3: CASNPGQGNSNEKLFF. The CDR3 coding sequence is TGTGCCAGCAACCCGGGACAGGGGAATTCGAATGAAAAACTGTTTTTT.

The J gene is TRBJ2-7, the V gene TRBV4-1, with TRBD2 matching over 13 bases. From germline, CDR1 is MGHRA and CDR2 YSYEKL. V trimming: 2 bases; J trimming: 6 bases; junction bases outside the gene matches: 7. CDR3 length: 16 amino acids. CDR3 amino acids: CASSQYGLAGEVEQYF. The DNA for the CDR3 is TGCGCCAGCAGCCAATACGGACTAGCGGGAGAGGTCGAGCAGTACTTC.

The rearrangement uses TRBV7-6 and TRBJ1-1; D gene uncertain. With 5 bases removed from V and 1 base from J, the gap between germline ends came to 11 bases. The CDR3 loop spans 14 amino acids. Germline lookup yields CDR1 SGHVS and CDR2 FNYEAQ. CDR3 sequence (DNA): TGTGCCAGCAGCGGTCTGACGGGGAACACTGAAGCTTTCTTT. Translated, it gives CASSGLTGNTEAFF.

The chain employs TRBV30 and TRBJ1-1; possible D gene TRBD1, 6 bases. Germline CDR1 is GTSNPN and CDR2 is SVGIG (reference sequence). V was cut by 8 bases and J by 3 bases, with 16 bases left in between. There are 13 residues in the CDR3. The DNA for the CDR3 is TGTGCCGCAAGAACAGGGTTGTACACTGAAGCTTTCTTT. This encodes CAARTGLYTEAFF.

CDR3 sequence: CSVPKQGAGTYNEQFF. For the CDR3, the DNA is TGCAGCGTTCCAAAGCAGGGGGCCGGAACCTACAATGAGCAGTTCTTC. The V and J genes are TRBV29-1 and TRBJ2-1; TRBD1 aligns across 8 bases. CDR3 size: 16 residues. Germline V lookup: CDR1 SQVTM, CDR2 ANQGSEA. Trimming at V came to 5 bases and at J to 2 bases, leaving 11 bases not matched to a gene.

The genes are TRBV7-2 and TRBJ1-3; 7 nucleotides align to TRBD1. Germline CDR1 is SGHTA and CDR2 is FQGNSA. Trimming at V came to 5 bases and at J to 0 bases, leaving 7 bases not matched to a gene. The CDR3 contains 16 residues. The CDR3 region has the DNA TGTGCCAGCAGCCGACAGGGACTAGTCTCTGGAAACACCATATATTTT. Its translation: CASSRQGLVSGNTIYF.

The chain employs TRBV5-1 and TRBJ2-1, with TRBD2 matching over 14 bases. The germline CDR1 and CDR2 sequences are SGHRS and YFSETQ. Losses at the gene ends were 3 bases for V and 9 bases for J; bases not matched to a gene: 5. The CDR3 totals 15 residues. The CDR3 DNA reads TGCGCCAGCAGCTCCGCCGGGACTAGCGGGGGTGAGCAGTTCTTC. It yields the protein CASSSAGTSGGEQFF.

V usage is TRBV19 and J usage is TRBJ1-5; D gene uncertain. Germline V gene sequence: CDR1 LNHDA, CDR2 SQIVND (reference sequence). Trimming cost V 3 bases and J 5 bases, with 11 bases left between them. The CDR3 spans 14 residues. For the CDR3, the DNA is TGTGCCAGTAGTATCAGACAATTTGATCAGCCCCAGCATTTT. It yields the protein CASSIRQFDQPQHF.

The chain couples TRBV15 to TRBJ1-1, with TRBD1 identical over 7 bases. Germline V lookup: CDR1 LNHNV, CDR2 YYDKDF (reference sequence). The CDR3 has 15 amino acids. Trimming cost V 2 bases and J 5 bases; bases outside gene matches: 8. In nucleotides, the CDR3 is TGTGCCACCAGCAGAAAAACGACAGGGATGACTGAAGCTTTCTTT. Protein product: CATSRKTTGMTEAFF.

The chain has TRBV29-1 and TRBJ2-5; TRBD1 is a possible D gene (7 bases). CDR3 length: 15 residues. Germline V gene lookup returns CDR1 SQVTM and CDR2 ANQGSEA. V shed 6 bases and J shed 6 bases, with 23 bases lying between them. The CDR3 spells CSVGNFRGTEKTQYF. The CDR3 DNA is TGCAGCGTCGGGAACTTTCGGGGGACAGAAAAGACCCAGTACTTC. Full variable domain (missing parts from reference TRBV29-1 and TRBJ2-5): SAVISQKPSRDICQRGTSLTIQCQVDSQVTMMFWYRQQPGQSLTLIATANQGSEATYESGFVIDKFPISRPNLTFSTLTVSNMSPEDSSIYLCSVGNFRGTEKTQYFGPGTRLLVL.

The V call is TRBV27, the J call TRBJ1-2, with 9 bases fitting TRBD1. Germline lookup yields CDR1 MNHEY and CDR2 SMNVEV (reference sequence). J was trimmed by 5 bases and V by 0 bases; bases with no gene match: 7. The CDR3 runs 16 residues. CDR3 residues: CASSLSGQGRFYGYTF. The CDR3 nucleotides read TGTGCCAGCAGTTTATCCGGACAGGGGAGATTTTATGGCTACACCTTC.

J is TRBJ2-7 and V is TRBV18, with D perhaps matching TRBD1 (7 bases). The V gene's germline CDR1 is KGHSH and CDR2 LQKENI. Trimming pared 3 bases from V and 6 bases from J, leaving 9 bases between. The CDR3 runs to 12 residues. The CDR3 DNA sequence: TGTGCCAGCTCACCGCAGGGGGGCGAGCAGTACTTC. It translates to CASSPQGGEQYF.

This rearrangement joins TRBV5-6 to TRBJ2-7, with 9 bases lining up with TRBD1. Germline CDR1 SGHDT, CDR2 YYEEEE. V was pared by 0 bases and J by 3 bases, with 4 bases of the junction left unmatched. The CDR3 contains 15 residues. The CDR3 DNA reads as TGTGCCAGCAGCTTGGGAGGGACAGGGCTCTACGAGCAGTACTTC. It translates to CASSLGGTGLYEQYF.